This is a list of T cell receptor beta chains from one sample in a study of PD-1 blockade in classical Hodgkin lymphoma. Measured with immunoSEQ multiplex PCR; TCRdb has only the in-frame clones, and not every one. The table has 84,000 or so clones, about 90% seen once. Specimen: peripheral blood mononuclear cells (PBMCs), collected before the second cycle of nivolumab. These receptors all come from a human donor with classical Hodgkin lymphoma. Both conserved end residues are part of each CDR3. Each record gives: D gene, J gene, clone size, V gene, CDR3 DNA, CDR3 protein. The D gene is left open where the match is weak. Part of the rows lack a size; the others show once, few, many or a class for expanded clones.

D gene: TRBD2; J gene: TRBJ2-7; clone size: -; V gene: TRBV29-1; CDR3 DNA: TGCAGCGTCGTTCTAGCGGGAGGGTACGAGCAGTACTTC; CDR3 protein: CSVVLAGGYEQYF
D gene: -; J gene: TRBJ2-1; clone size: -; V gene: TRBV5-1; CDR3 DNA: TGCGCCAGCAGCCCGGACGGGACATCCGTCTACAATGAGCAGTTCTTC; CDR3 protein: CASSPDGTSVYNEQFF
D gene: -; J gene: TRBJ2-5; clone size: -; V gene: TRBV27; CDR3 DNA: TGTGCCAGCAGTTCCCAGGCAGGGGAAGAGACCCAGTACTTC; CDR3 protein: CASSSQAGEETQYF
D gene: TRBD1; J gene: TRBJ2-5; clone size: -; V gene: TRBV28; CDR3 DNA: TGTGCCAGCCGACAGGGGGGCGGGGAGACCCAGTACTTC; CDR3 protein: CASRQGGGETQYF
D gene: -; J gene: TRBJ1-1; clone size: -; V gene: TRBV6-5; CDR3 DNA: TGCCAAATATGGGGGGCCACTGAAGCTTTCTTT; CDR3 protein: CQIWGATEAFF
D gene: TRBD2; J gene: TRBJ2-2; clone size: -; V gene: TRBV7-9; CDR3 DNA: TGTGCGTCCCGTCCGGCTAGCGGGAGGGCCGGGGGGACCGGGGAGCTGTTTTTT; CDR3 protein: CASRPASGRAGGTGELFF
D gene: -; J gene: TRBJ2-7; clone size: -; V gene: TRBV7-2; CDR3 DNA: TGTGCCAGCAGCTTAGTATCAGGGACCGACTACGAGCAGTACTTC; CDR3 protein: CASSLVSGTDYEQYF
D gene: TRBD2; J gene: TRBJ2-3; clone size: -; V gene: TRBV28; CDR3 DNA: TGTGCCAGCAATCTATGGGTAGCGGGAGACACAGATACGCAGTATTTT; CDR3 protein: CASNLWVAGDTDTQYF
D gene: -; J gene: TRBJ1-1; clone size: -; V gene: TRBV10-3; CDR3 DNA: TGTGCCATCAATCGGGACAACCAAAACACTGAAGCTTTCTTT; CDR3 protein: CAINRDNQNTEAFF
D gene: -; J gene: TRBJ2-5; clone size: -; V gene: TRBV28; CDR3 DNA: TGTGCCAGCAGCCCCGCCGGGTTGGGACTCCAAGAGACCCAGTACTTC; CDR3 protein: CASSPAGLGLQETQYF
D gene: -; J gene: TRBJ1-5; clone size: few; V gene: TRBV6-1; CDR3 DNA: TGTGCCATCCAGGCCTCTGGGACATGGCAGCCCCAGCATTTT; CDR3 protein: CAIQASGTWQPQHF
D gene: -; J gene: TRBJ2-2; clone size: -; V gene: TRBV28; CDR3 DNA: TGTGCCAGCAGTGAGGGATCCGGGGAGCTGTTTTTT; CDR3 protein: CASSEGSGELFF
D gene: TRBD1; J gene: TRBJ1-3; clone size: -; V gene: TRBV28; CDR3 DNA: TGTGCCAGCAGTTTAGACCTGAAGGGACAGGGTGGAAACACCATATATTTT; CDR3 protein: CASSLDLKGQGGNTIYF
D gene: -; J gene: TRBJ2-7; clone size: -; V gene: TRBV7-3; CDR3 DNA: TGTGCCAGCAGCTTAAACCGGTACGAGCAGTACTTC; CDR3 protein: CASSLNRYEQYF
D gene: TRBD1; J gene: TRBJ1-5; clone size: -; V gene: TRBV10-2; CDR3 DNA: TGCGCCAGCAGTGAGGCGGGACAGCAGCCCCAGCATTTT; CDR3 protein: CASSEAGQQPQHF
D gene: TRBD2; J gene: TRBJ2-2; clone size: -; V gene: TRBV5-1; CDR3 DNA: TGCGCCAGCAGCTTGGTTGCGGGAGAAACCGGGGAGCTGTTTTTT; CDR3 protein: CASSLVAGETGELFF
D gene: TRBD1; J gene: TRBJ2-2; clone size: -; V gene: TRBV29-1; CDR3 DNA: TGCAGCGTGTCGACCGGGACAGGCGGTACCGGGGAGCTGTTTTTT; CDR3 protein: CSVSTGTGGTGELFF
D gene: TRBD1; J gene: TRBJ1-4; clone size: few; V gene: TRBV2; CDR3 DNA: TGTGCCAGCAGTACGGACGGGACAGGGGGCGCGGAAAGTGAAAAACTGTTTTTT; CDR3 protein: CASSTDGTGGAESEKLFF
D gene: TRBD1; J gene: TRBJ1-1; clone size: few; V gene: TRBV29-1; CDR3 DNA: TGCAGCGTTGTCAGGGGGAATGAAGCTTTCTTT; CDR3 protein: CSVVRGNEAFF
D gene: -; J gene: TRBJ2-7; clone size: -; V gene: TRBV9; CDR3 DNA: TGTGCCAGCAGCGGACGTAACGGGCAGTACTTC; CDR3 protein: CASSGRNGQYF
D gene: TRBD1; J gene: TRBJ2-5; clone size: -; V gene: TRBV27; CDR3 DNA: TGTGCCAGCAGTTTAAGGGACAGGGTCGGGGAGACCCAGTACTTC; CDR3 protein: CASSLRDRVGETQYF
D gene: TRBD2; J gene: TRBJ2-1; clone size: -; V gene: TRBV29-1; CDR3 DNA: TGCAGCGTTGAAGTTCCCCTAGCGGGACCGCAGAAGCAGTTCTTC; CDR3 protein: CSVEVPLAGPQKQFF
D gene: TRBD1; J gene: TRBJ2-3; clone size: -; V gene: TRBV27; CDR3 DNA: TGTGCCAGCAGCCCTTACAGGACAGGGTCCACAGATACGCAGTATTTT; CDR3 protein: CASSPYRTGSTDTQYF
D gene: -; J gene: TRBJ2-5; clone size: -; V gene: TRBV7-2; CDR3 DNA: TGTGCCAGCAGATTCAGGGAAGAGACCCAGTACTTC; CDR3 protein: CASRFREETQYF
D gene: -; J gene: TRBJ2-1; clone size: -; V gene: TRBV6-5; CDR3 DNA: TGTGCCACACGATTGGGAGCAAGCTACAATGAGCAGTTCTTC; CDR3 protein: CATRLGASYNEQFF
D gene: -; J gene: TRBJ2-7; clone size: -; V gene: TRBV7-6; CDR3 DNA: TGTGCCAGCAGCTCCCTGCGTTCCTACGAGCAGTACTTC; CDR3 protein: CASSSLRSYEQYF
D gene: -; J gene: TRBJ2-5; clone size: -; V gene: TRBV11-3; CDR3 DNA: TGTGCCAGCAGCTTTGAGGGGGGCCAGACCCAGTACTTC; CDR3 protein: CASSFEGGQTQYF
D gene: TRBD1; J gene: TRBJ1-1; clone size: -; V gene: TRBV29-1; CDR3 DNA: TGCAGCGTTGAAGGGGGACAGGGGAACACTGAAGCTTTCTTT; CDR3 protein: CSVEGGQGNTEAFF
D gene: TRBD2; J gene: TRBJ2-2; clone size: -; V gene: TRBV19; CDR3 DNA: TGTGCCAGTAGTATCGCCGGGACTAGGGGTACCGGGGAGCTGTTTTTT; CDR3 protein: CASSIAGTRGTGELFF
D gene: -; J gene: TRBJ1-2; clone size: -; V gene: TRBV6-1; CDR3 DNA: TGTGCCAGCAGCCGACGGGGAGGCTATGGCTACACCTTC; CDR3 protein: CASSRRGGYGYTF
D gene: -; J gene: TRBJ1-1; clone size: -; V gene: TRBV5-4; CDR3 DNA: TGTGCCAGCAGCCTTAAGTTGACCCGTCTGGGGGTCTCGAACACTGAAGCTTTCTTT; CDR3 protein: CASSLKLTRLGVSNTEAFF
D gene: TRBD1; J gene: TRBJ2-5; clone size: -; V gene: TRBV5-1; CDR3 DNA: TGCGCCAGCAGCTTCTGGACAGGGGTTGTTGGGGAGACCCAGTACTTC; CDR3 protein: CASSFWTGVVGETQYF
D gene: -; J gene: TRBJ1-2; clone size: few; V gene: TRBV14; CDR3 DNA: TGTGCCAGCAGCCAAGTCCGTGCAGACTATGGCTACACCTTC; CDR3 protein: CASSQVRADYGYTF
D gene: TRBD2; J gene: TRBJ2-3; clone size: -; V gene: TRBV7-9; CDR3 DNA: TGTGCCAGCAGCCCAGGGACTAGCAGCACAGATACGCAGTATTTT; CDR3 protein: CASSPGTSSTDTQYF
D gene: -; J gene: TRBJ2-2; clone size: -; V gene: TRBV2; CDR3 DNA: TGTGCCAGCAGTGACAGGGGCCGGGCCGGGGAGCTGTTTTTT; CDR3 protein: CASSDRGRAGELFF
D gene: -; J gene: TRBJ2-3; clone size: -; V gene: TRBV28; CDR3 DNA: TGTGCCACCAGAGAGGTCCCAGATACGCAGTATTTT; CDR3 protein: CATREVPDTQYF
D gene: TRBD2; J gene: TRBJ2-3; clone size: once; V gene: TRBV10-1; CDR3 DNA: TGCGCCAGCAGTGCCTTTCCTAGCGGGGTCTCAGATACGCAGTATTTT; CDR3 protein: CASSAFPSGVSDTQYF
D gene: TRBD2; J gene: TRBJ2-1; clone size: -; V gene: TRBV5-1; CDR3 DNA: TGCGCCAGCAGCTTGAGACCCACCGGGACTAGCGGTTACAATGAGCAGTTCTTC; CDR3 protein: CASSLRPTGTSGYNEQFF
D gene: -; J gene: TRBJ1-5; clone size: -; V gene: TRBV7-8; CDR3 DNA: TGTGCCAGCAGCCCACTGCCAGATAGCAATCAGCCCCAGCATTTT; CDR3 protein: CASSPLPDSNQPQHF
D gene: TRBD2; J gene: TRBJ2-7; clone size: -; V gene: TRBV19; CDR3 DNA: TGTGCCAGTAGAGCGGGACTGCCCGAGCTCGAGCAGTACTTC; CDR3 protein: CASRAGLPELEQYF
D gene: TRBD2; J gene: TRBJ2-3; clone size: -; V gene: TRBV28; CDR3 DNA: TGTGCCAGCAGTTTTAGTCTAGCGGGAGGCGGGGATACGCAGTATTTT; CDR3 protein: CASSFSLAGGGDTQYF
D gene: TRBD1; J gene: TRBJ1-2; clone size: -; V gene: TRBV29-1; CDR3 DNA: TGCAGCGTTCCGGGACAGGACCCTTCGGACTATGGCTACACCTTC; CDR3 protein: CSVPGQDPSDYGYTF
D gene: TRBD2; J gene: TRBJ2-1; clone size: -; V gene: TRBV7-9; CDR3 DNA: TGTGCCAGCAGCTTAGCGCCGGGACTACCCTACAATGAGCAGTTCTTC; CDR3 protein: CASSLAPGLPYNEQFF
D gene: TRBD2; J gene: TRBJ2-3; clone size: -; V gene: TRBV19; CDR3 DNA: TGTGCCAGTAGTATAGGACTAGCGGGGACCACAGATACGCAGTATTTT; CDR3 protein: CASSIGLAGTTDTQYF
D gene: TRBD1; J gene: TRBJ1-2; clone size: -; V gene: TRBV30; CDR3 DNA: TGTGCCTGGAGTTTGACAGGGGGCTATGGCTACACCTTC; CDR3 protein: CAWSLTGGYGYTF